The 25 T cell receptor beta chains given below trace back to one sample, sequenced in a study of shared clonotypes between healthy human individuals. Libraries were prepared by immunoSEQ multiplex PCR; TCRdb keeps only in-frame clonotypes and omits some of them. The sample yields millions of clones, around 90% seen once. The specimen was naive CD4+ T cells sorted from blood. Noted subset: CD45RA+ positively selected. These receptors were collected from a man younger than 30 in good health.

The V and J genes are TRBV13 and TRBJ2-7; TRBD2 matches 7 bases. The CDR3 length is 15 residues. Germline CDR1 and CDR2: PRHDT and FYEKMQ (reference sequence). With V trimmed by 5 bases and J by 2 bases, 9 bases remained unmatched. The DNA for the CDR3 is TGTGCCAGCAGCGCCGGGGACTACCGGACCTACGAGCAGTACTTC. This sequence encodes CASSAGDYRTYEQYF.

This clone has just a few counts. The gene calls are TRBV7-6 and TRBJ1-1; D might be TRBD1 (6 bases). Trimming cost V 1 base and J 6 bases, with 15 bases left between them. Germline-derived CDR1 and CDR2 are SGHVS and FNYEAQ. The CDR3 runs 15 residues. CDR3 residues: CASSLGRQGLAEAFF. The CDR3 DNA follows: TGTGCCAGCAGCTTAGGGCGGCAGGGGCTCGCTGAAGCTTTCTTT.

The gene calls are TRBV15 and TRBJ1-6; D remains ambiguous. Germline V gene data show CDR1 as LNHNV and CDR2 as YYDKDF (reference sequence). V gave up 0 bases and J gave up 7 bases, with 16 bases separating them. CDR3 length: 17 residues. Here the CDR3 reads CATSREPTQAANSPLHF. CDR3 bases: TGTGCCACCAGCAGAGAACCTACCCAGGCCGCGAATTCACCCCTCCACTTT.

CDR3 sequence (DNA): TGCGCCAGCAGCCAAGTAGGTGGTAATGAAAAACTGTTTTTT. Translation gives CASSQVGGNEKLFF. This rearrangement joins TRBV4-1 to TRBJ1-4; D call uncertain. The CDR3 loop spans 14 amino acids. The V gene's germline CDR1 is MGHRA and CDR2 YSYEKL. V was cut by 1 base and J by 4 bases, with 7 bases left in between.

The chain carries TRBV2 and TRBJ2-6; tentative D call: TRBD2 (5 bases). This CDR3 has 18 amino acids. V was pared by 5 bases and J by 5 bases, with 22 bases between. CDR1 is SNHLY and CDR2 is FYNNEI in the germline V gene. As DNA, the CDR3 is TGTGCCAGCAGTAGGACTCGACCGATACAAAGTCGGGCCAACGTCCTGACTTTC. It translates to CASSRTRPIQSRANVLTF.

Comments on this clone: The same CDR3 also results from other DNA sequences found in this sample. The CDR3 is CACRGQGRETQYF. The DNA of the CDR3 is TGTGCTTGCCGGGGACAGGGTCGGGAGACCCAGTACTTC. J is TRBJ2-5 and V is TRBV30; 9 bases agree with TRBD1. Germline V CDR1 and CDR2: GTSNPN, SVGIG (reference sequence). The CDR3 sequence is 13 residues long.

The V gene is TRBV5-4, the J gene TRBJ1-1, with D unclear. CDR3 length: 11 amino acids. Germline V gives CDR1 SGHNT, CDR2 YYREEE (reference sequence). The V gene lost 7 bases and the J gene lost 6 bases, with 10 bases spanning the gap. Here the CDR3 reads CASGVKSEAFF. The CDR3 nucleotides are TGTGCCAGCGGGGTTAAATCTGAAGCTTTCTTT.

This clone was seen more than once but under ten times. The gene calls are TRBV6-4 and TRBJ1-1, with D unresolved. Germline V gene sequence: CDR1 MRHNA, CDR2 SNTAGT. V lost 6 bases and J lost 7, with 12 bases in between. CDR3 length equals 12 residues. The CDR3 region is CASRGPRGEAFF. CDR3 sequence (DNA): TGTGCCAGCAGAGGCCCCAGAGGTGAAGCTTTCTTT.

About this clone: One end of the junction varies from germline; a read error may be responsible. The chain carries TRBV7-7 and TRBJ2-5; D may be TRBD1 or TRBD2 (5 bases each). Germline V lookup: CDR1 SSHAT, CDR2 FNYEAQ (reference sequence). The CDR3 runs to 14 residues. The CDR3 loop reads CASSSSGRQETQYF. The CDR3 DNA follows: TGTGCTAGCAGCTCGTCGGGACGGCAAGAGACCCAGTACTTC.

This chain links TRBV6-5 with TRBJ1-2, with 10 bases fitting TRBD1. Looked up from germline, CDR1 is MNHEY and CDR2 is SVGAGI. Trimming at V came to 7 bases and at J to 4 bases, leaving 9 bases not matched to a gene. The CDR3 spans 15 residues. CDR3 bases: TGTGCCAGCAATCCTCGACAGGGGGCTGGCTATGGCTACACCTTC. It encodes CASNPRQGAGYGYTF.

Notes on this clone: Other DNA variants within this sample encode the same CDR3. The chain carries TRBV5-1 and TRBJ1-1, with a possible D match to TRBD1 (5 bases). The germline V and J ends were trimmed by 0 bases and 1 base, with 7 bases remaining between them. The CDR3 is 14 amino acids. Germline V CDR1 and CDR2: SGHRS, YFSETQ. In nucleotides, the CDR3 is TGCGCCAGCAGCTTGGAAGGGGCGAACACTGAAGCTTTCTTT. It encodes CASSLEGANTEAFF.

V usage is TRBV7-9 and J usage is TRBJ2-5; TRBD1 matches 10 bases. The CDR3 is 16 residues long. Per the germline V gene, CDR1 is SEHNR and CDR2 is FQNEAQ (reference sequence). The V and J ends lost 5 bases and 0 bases, in that order; junction bases with no gene match: 6. The CDR3 region is CASSRGTGDYQETQYF. Here the CDR3 DNA reads TGTGCCAGCAGCCGCGGGACAGGGGACTACCAAGAGACCCAGTACTTC. Supplemented by reference TRBV7-9 and TRBJ2-5, the full variable domain reads DTGVSQNPRHKITKRGQNVTFRCDPISEHNRLYWYRQTLGQGPEFLTYFQNEAQLEKSRLLSDRFSAERPKGSFSTLEIQRTEQGDSAMYLCASSRGTGDYQETQYFGPGTRLLVL.

In regard to this clone: The same CDR3 also results from other DNA sequences found in this sample. The V and J genes are TRBV18 and TRBJ2-5; 8 nucleotides match TRBD1. The CDR3 has 13 amino acids. After removal of 3 bases from V and 4 bases from J, the junction contained 1 base not matched to a gene. Germline V lookup: CDR1 KGHSH, CDR2 LQKENI. The CDR3 region is CASSPGQGETQYF. The CDR3 DNA is TGTGCCAGCTCACCCGGACAGGGAGAGACCCAGTACTTC. Looking up the rest from reference TRBV18 and TRBJ2-5 gives the full variable domain: NAGVMQNPRHLVRRRGQEARLRCSPMKGHSHVYWYRQLPEEGLKFMVYLQKENIIDESGMPKERFSAEFPKEGPSILRIQQVVRGDSAAYFCASSPGQGETQYFGPGTRLLVL.

V is TRBV15 and J is TRBJ1-2; maybe TRBD1 (6 bases). There are 17 residues in the CDR3. V lost 5 bases and J lost 3, with 22 bases in between. In germline, CDR1 is LNHNV, CDR2 YYDKDF (reference sequence). CDR3 sequence reads: CATSGPVGIKGDYGYTF. Written as DNA, the CDR3 is TGTGCCACCAGCGGACCAGTGGGTATAAAGGGGGACTATGGCTACACCTTC.

The chain is built from TRBV7-3 and TRBJ2-3; either TRBD1 or TRBD2 may fit D (5 bases each). Trimming removed 2 bases at V and 4 bases at J, with 10 bases between. This CDR3 has 14 residues. CDR1 SGHTA and CDR2 FQGTGA come from the germline V gene. CDR3 protein: CASSLQGTADTQYF. CDR3 DNA sequence: TGTGCCAGCAGCTTACAAGGGACGGCAGATACGCAGTATTTT.

The J gene is TRBJ1-6, the V gene TRBV7-9, with D possibly being TRBD1 (6 bases). Trimming removed 5 bases at V and 7 bases at J, with 15 bases between. The CDR3 sequence is 15 residues long. The V gene's germline CDR1 is SEHNR and CDR2 FQNEAQ (reference sequence). CDR3 residues: CASSPDRPGNSPLHF. CDR3 nucleotides: TGTGCCAGCAGCCCGGACAGACCGGGCAATTCACCCCTCCACTTT.

The V and J genes are TRBV25-1 and TRBJ2-2; unclear D gene. CDR1 and CDR2 from the germline V gene are MGHDK and SYGVNS. Trimming removed 3 bases from V and 5 bases from J, with 13 bases in between. The length of the CDR3 is 15 residues. CDR3 nucleotides: TGTGCCAGCAGTGACGTGGAAAGGCGGACCGGGGAGCTGTTTTTT. It codes for CASSDVERRTGELFF.

The chain is built from TRBV5-4 and TRBJ2-2; TRBD2 matches 7 bases. The CDR3 is 16 residues long. V gave up 0 bases and J gave up 2 bases; unmatched junction bases: 4. Germline CDR1 and CDR2: SGHNT and YYREEE (reference sequence). The DNA of the CDR3 is TGTGCCAGCAGCTTGGCTAGCGGAGTTAACACCGGGGAGCTGTTTTTT. This gives the protein CASSLASGVNTGELFF.

J is TRBJ1-4 and V is TRBV28; 11 nucleotides match TRBD1. Trimming took 4 bases from V and 17 from J; bases not matched to a gene: 15. There are 15 residues in the CDR3. Germline values: CDR1 MDHEN, CDR2 SYDVKM. Written as DNA, the CDR3 is TGTGCCAGCAGTTCCACCGGGACAGGGGGAGCCTGGGTTTTTTTT. The encoded protein is CASSSTGTGGAWVFF. Drawing the rest from reference TRBV28 and TRBJ1-4, the complete variable domain is DVKVTQSSRYLVKRTGEKVFLECVQDMDHENMFWYRQDPGLGLRLIYFSYDVKMKEKGDIPEGYSVSREKKERFSLILESASTNQTSMYLCASSSTGTGGAWVFFGSGTQLSVL.

This clone occurred once. Additional DNA sequences in this sample encode the identical CDR3. The chain carries TRBV5-1 and TRBJ1-4, with D uncertain. Trimming left V 0 bases short and J 3 bases short, with 6 bases between. This CDR3 spans 14 amino acids. Germline lookup yields CDR1 SGHRS and CDR2 YFSETQ. The CDR3 region is CASSLEGANEKLFF. The CDR3 nucleotides are TGCGCCAGCAGCTTGGAGGGAGCTAATGAAAAACTGTTTTTT.

This rearrangement joins TRBV7-8 to TRBJ2-1; 8 bases agree with TRBD2. Germline assignment: CDR1 SGHVS and CDR2 FQNEAQ. The junction had 12 bases not matched to a gene; V was cut back by 5 bases and J by 6 bases. The CDR3 loop spans 16 amino acids. This CDR3 is CASSPLSGLVVNEQFF. DNA of the CDR3: TGTGCCAGCAGCCCCCTCTCGGGACTAGTCGTCAATGAGCAGTTCTTC. Complete variable domain (other parts from reference TRBV7-8 and TRBJ2-1): GAGVSQSPRYKVAKRGQDVALRCDPISGHVSLFWYQQALGQGPEFLTYFQNEAQLDKSGLPSDRFFAERPEGSVSTLKIQRTQQEDSAVYLCASSPLSGLVVNEQFFGPGTRLTVL.

The genes are TRBV6-1 and TRBJ2-7; D ambiguous. This CDR3 is 14 amino acids long. Germline loops: CDR1 MNHNS, CDR2 SASEGT. With 3 bases removed from V and 6 bases from J, the gap between germline ends came to 15 bases. The CDR3, as DNA: TGTGCCAGCAGTGAGTTCGGCCGCCCCCCCGAGCAGTACTTC. This codes for CASSEFGRPPEQYF.

The rearrangement uses TRBV6-5 and TRBJ1-1, with D unresolved. Trimming pared 6 bases from V and 3 bases from J, leaving 14 bases between. This CDR3 region has 14 residues. CDR1 is MNHEY and CDR2 is SVGAGI in the germline V gene. CDR3 protein: CASRMLPEDTEAFF. CDR3 nucleotide sequence: TGTGCCAGCAGGATGCTCCCTGAGGACACTGAAGCTTTCTTT.

The J gene is TRBJ2-4, the V gene TRBV2, with D perhaps TRBD1 or TRBD2 (5 bases each). Trimming left V 1 base short and J 8 bases short, with 15 bases between. Germline CDR1 is SNHLY and CDR2 is FYNNEI. CDR3 length: 15 residues. As DNA, the CDR3 is TGTGCCAGCAGTGAAGGGGGGACCCCATCGGACATTCAGTACTTC. This gives the protein CASSEGGTPSDIQYF.

The chain combines TRBV7-2 with TRBJ2-7; 8 nucleotides agree with TRBD2. After removal of 3 bases from V and 0 bases from J, the junction contained 4 bases not matched to a gene. The CDR3 sequence is 15 residues long. CDR1 is SGHTA and CDR2 is FQGNSA in the germline V gene. As DNA, the CDR3 is TGTGCCAGCAGCTTGGGTAGCGGGACCTCCTACGAGCAGTACTTC. Protein sequence: CASSLGSGTSYEQYF. Variable domain in full (rest from reference TRBV7-2 and TRBJ2-7): GAGVSQSPSNKVTEKGKDVELRCDPISGHTALYWYRQSLGQGLEFLIYFQGNSAPDKSGLPSDRFSAERTGGSVSTLTIQRTQQEDSAVYLCASSLGSGTSYEQYFGPGTRLTVT.